The 11 T cell receptor beta chains reported below all come from one sample, sequenced in a study of blood T cell repertoires in COVID-19 (dated by TCRdb to 2018 to 2020). Libraries were prepared through the immunoSEQ multiplex PCR assay. The table comes from immuneACCESS by way of TCRdb, which keeps in-frame sequences with V and J called. Part of the clones is missing from these tables; in studies checked, under half for an unresolved V gene and the rest for unknown reasons. This sample lists approximately 210,000 clones; around four fifths were detected once. The top ten constitute just under 20% of the sample. The sequenced material came from peripheral blood. These receptors all come from a man aged 30 to 39 with active or convalescent COVID-19.

This clone was seen a handful of times. The rearrangement links TRBV10-3 to TRBJ2-3; a possible D gene is TRBD2 (6 bases). Looked up from germline, CDR1 is ENHRY and CDR2 is SYGVKD. V was cut by 2 bases and J by 0 bases, with 6 bases left in between. The CDR3 length is 14 residues. CDR3 protein: CAISERGSTDTQYF. For the CDR3, the DNA is TGTGCCATCAGTGAGCGGGGGAGCACAGATACGCAGTATTTT.

J is TRBJ2-7 and V is TRBV10-1, with D maybe TRBD2 (5 bases). Germline V lookup: CDR1 WNHNN, CDR2 SYGVQD (reference sequence). The V gene lost 1 base and the J gene lost 6 bases, with 13 bases spanning the gap. The CDR3 is 14 residues long. The CDR3 nucleotides are TGCGCCAGCAGTGAGTGGCACGAGCGGCGCGAGCAGTACTTC. Amino acids: CASSEWHERREQYF.

This clone came up once. Here the CDR3 DNA reads TGTGCCAGCAGCATCACACAGTCAAGGAACGAGCAGTACTTC. Encoded protein: CASSITQSRNEQYF. This rearrangement joins TRBV5-6 to TRBJ2-7, with D hard to call. The CDR3 totals 14 residues. Trimming shortened V by 4 bases and J by 5 bases, and 16 bases separated the two germline ends. Germline V gene data show CDR1 as SGHDT and CDR2 as YYEEEE.

The genes are TRBV6-5 and TRBJ1-1; the D is unclear. The CDR3 contains 11 residues. Trimming stripped 6 bases from V and 5 bases from J, with 7 bases between. The germline gives CDR1 MNHEY, CDR2 SVGAGI. CDR3 amino acids: CASRKETEAFF. Written as DNA, the CDR3 is TGTGCCAGCAGAAAAGAGACTGAAGCTTTCTTT.

CDR3 amino acids: CASSLEAARNTEAFF. CDR3 nucleotide sequence: TGTGCCAGCAGCTTGGAGGCGGCGAGGAACACTGAAGCTTTCTTT. The chain recombines TRBV11-2 with TRBJ1-1, with D hard to call. Trimming cost V 3 bases and J 1 base, with 12 bases left between them. The CDR3 contains 15 residues. Germline V gene lookup returns CDR1 SGHAT and CDR2 FQNNGV.

V usage is TRBV5-1 and J usage is TRBJ2-7; 8 bases line up with TRBD2. The CDR3 runs to 18 residues. The germline V gene has CDR1 SGHRS and CDR2 YFSETQ. After removal of 4 bases from V and 1 base from J, the junction contained 16 bases not matched to a gene. CDR3 amino acids: CASSRRTLSGGLSYEQYF. Here the CDR3 DNA reads TGCGCCAGCAGCAGGAGAACTCTGAGCGGGGGCCTATCCTACGAGCAGTACTTC.

This chain uses TRBV21-1 with TRBJ2-7; TRBD1, as called in the table, went unchecked against the DNA. TRBV21-1 is a pseudogene. This CDR3 contains 15 residues. CDR3 DNA sequence: TGTGCCAGCTCTTTATTGGGACAGGGGGGCTACGAGCAGTACTTC. Translation: CASSLLGQGGYEQYF.

CDR3 coding DNA: TGTGCCAGCAGCTTAGCAGCCTCCTACGAGCAGTACTTC. This codes for CASSLAASYEQYF. This chain joins TRBV7-2 and TRBJ2-7; D not certain. Germline V gene data show CDR1 as SGHTA and CDR2 as FQGNSA. V dropped 0 bases and J dropped 0 bases, with 3 bases sitting between them. The CDR3 consists of 13 residues.

For the CDR3, the DNA is TGTGCCAGCACCACACTGGTGGGAGGGCCTGGCGGGGAGCTGTTTTTT. It codes for CASTTLVGGPGGELFF. The chain carries TRBV6-6 and TRBJ2-2, with 7 bases matching TRBD2. Losses at the gene ends were 7 bases for V and 7 bases for J; bases not matched to a gene: 15. Germline V gene lookup returns CDR1 MNHNY and CDR2 SVGAGI (reference sequence). The CDR3 consists of 16 residues.

This clone has just a few counts. The chain has TRBV3-1 (or the pseudogene TRBV3-2) and TRBJ2-7; TRBD1 aligns across 10 bases. The CDR3 loop spans 14 amino acids. Per germline, CDR1 LGHDT and CDR2 YNNKEL (reference sequence). The ends lost 2 bases at V and 6 bases at J; junction bases unmatched: 4. The CDR3 loop is CASSQRQGAPEQYF. The DNA of the CDR3 is TGTGCCAGCAGCCAACGACAGGGGGCGCCCGAGCAGTACTTC.

This clone turned up a few times. J is TRBJ1-1 and V is TRBV19; perhaps TRBD1 as D (5 bases). Between the trimmed V and J ends, which lost 7 bases and 2 bases, there was a span of 20 bases. Germline V gene lookup returns CDR1 LNHDA and CDR2 SQIVND (reference sequence). The CDR3 runs 16 residues. For the CDR3, the DNA is TGTGCCAGTAACCTGTTGGGAATAGACAGCAACACTGAAGCTTTCTTT. Translated, it gives CASNLLGIDSNTEAFF.